The subject of this entry is one TCR beta chain. The target of this receptor is not known. Base qualities were left out, and no much larger clone turns up one base away. The data are from a study of somatic mutations in cytotoxic T cells in rheumatoid arthritis (dated by TCRdb to the late 2010s). Turning to the overall study: Before any treatment started and right after they were diagnosed, patients gave peripheral blood samples (around 30 ml EDTA). Sorted V beta1+ cells also underwent TCRB sequencing, and some V beta antibody-stained T-cell populations were flow-sorted at nearly 100% purity on a FACSAria II or Sony SH800. The study asked whether expanded CD8+ T-cell clones in newly diagnosed, untreated rheumatoid arthritis carry somatic mutations, and used TCRB deep sequencing to characterize clonality. For 60 or so rheumatoid arthritis patients and 20 or so healthy controls, TCRB deep sequencing was carried out. Median age was essentially the same in the patient group and the control group. Study-level results and caveats: The finding that TRBV07 was slightly underrepresented in patients was left unadjusted for multiple comparisons. Healthy controls showed no age-related increase in CD8+ clonality, whereas patients did (Spearman r of about 0.53). Several identical CD8+ TCRB sequences were found in both blood and synovial fluid, and in about an eighth of the roughly 65 patients the largest CD8+ clone exceeded 20% of CD8+ cells. The expanded CD8+ clones had unknown antigen targets, and not appearing in virus-specific databases did not rule out that they were virus-specific. Rheumatoid arthritis patients and age-matched healthy controls did not significantly differ in CD8+ T-cell clonality.

Genomic DNA underwent TCRB CDR3 sequencing using the immunoSEQ assay. As for the original processing: Only a few patient CD8+ clones larger than 1% matched published virus-specific TCRB sequences when compared against them. Analyses were restricted to productive TCRB rearrangements. A clone was defined by a unique TCRB CDR3 sequence, and clonality was computed as a productive clonality index based on Shannon entropy. Repertoire overlap for a pair of samples was computed from each clone's template counts relative to total templates per sample. V-gene usage from TCRB sequencing and V-gene usage measured by flow cytometry were correlated (Spearman r of approximately 0.62). The source is immuneACCESS, and TCRdb retained only in-frame sequences with V and J called. Part of the clones is not carried over; for the studies checked, unresolved V genes explain less than half of this, and the remainder is unexplained. V and J calls plus clone size are reproduced from that table; the DNA served to infer D and trimming. The sample table records about 9,200 clones; about 80% of these occur just once. More than 35% of the sample lies in the top ten.

CDR3 length: 12 amino acids, cysteine to phenylalanine. Kept here is only the CDR3 DNA, which spans 36 bases and is read in frame from base 1. Trimming at the junction amounts to 0 bases on V and 9 bases on J, and the germline ends lie 6 bases apart. Based on the germline V gene, the CDR1 and CDR2 sequences are MNHEY and SVGAGI. CD4+ and CD8+ cells were isolated by positive magnetic bead selection on an AutoMACS, and purity was checked by flow cytometry. After a first flow cytometry screen using a TCR V beta antibody panel, clonal expansions were characterized through TCRB deep sequencing of sorted CD8+ fractions. Ficoll-Paque PLUS density gradient separation was used to isolate peripheral blood mononuclear cells. Nucleospin Tissue or Tissue XS kits were used to extract DNA from CD4-enriched, CD8-enriched or PBMC samples, and a Qubit 2.0 fluorometer was used for quantification.

This clonotype was sampled from an adult with rheumatoid arthritis. What was sequenced was CD8+ T cells sorted from blood. The sequence is built from TRBV6-5 and TRBJ2-1, and perhaps TRBD1 as D gene, on 6 matching bases. The CDR3 reads CASSYSGAEQFF. The nucleotides are TGTGCCAGCAGTTACTCGGGGGCTGAGCAGTTCTTC.